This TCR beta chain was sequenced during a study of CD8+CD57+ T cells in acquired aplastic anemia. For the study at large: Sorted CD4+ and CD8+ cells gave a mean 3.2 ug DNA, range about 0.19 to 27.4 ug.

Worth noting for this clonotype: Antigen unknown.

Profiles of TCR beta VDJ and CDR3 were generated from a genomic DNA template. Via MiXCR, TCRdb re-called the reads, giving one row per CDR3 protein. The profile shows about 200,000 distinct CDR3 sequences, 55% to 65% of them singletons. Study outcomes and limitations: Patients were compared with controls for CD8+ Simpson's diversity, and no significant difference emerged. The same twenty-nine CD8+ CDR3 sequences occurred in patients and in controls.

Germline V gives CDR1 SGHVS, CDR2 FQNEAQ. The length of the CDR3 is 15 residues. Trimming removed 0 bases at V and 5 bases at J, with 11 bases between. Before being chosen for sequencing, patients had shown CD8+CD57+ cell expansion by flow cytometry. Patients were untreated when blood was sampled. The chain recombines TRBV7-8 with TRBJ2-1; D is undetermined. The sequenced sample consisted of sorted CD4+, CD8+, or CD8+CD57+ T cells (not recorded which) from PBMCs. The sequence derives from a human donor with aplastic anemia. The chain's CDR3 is CASSLALSVNNEQFF. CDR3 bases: TGTGCCAGCAGCTTAGCGCTATCGGTAAACAATGAGCAGTTCTTC.